Following are 28 T cell receptor beta chains from one sample sequenced in a study of blood T cell repertoires in COVID-19. Repertoires were generated with immunoSEQ multiplex PCR, while TCRdb's copy carries only in-frame clones and drops some. The sample shows 150,000 to 200,000 clones, 75% to 90% of them seen only once. Sequencing input: peripheral blood. The receptors derive from a woman in her seventies with COVID-19, enrolled during active disease.

The CDR3 region is CASSQSGEWEQYF. CDR3 sequence (DNA): TGTGCCAGCAGCCAGTCGGGTGAGTGGGAGCAGTACTTC. V usage is TRBV14 and J usage is TRBJ2-7; D call uncertain. The length of the CDR3 is 13 residues. Between the trimmed V and J ends, which lost 3 bases and 7 bases, there was a span of 13 bases. Germline lookup yields CDR1 SGHDN and CDR2 FVKESK.

This clone occurred a few times. This rearrangement joins TRBV25-1 to TRBJ2-7; 10 bases match TRBD2. This CDR3 has 13 residues. J lost 2 bases, V lost 8 bases, and 3 bases had no gene match. Germline V CDR1 and CDR2: MGHDK, SYGVNS. CDR3 in DNA: TGTGCCAGCGTAGCGGGAGGTACCTACGAGCAGTACTTC. It yields the protein CASVAGGTYEQYF.

The V gene is TRBV19, the J gene TRBJ2-2, with a possible D match to TRBD1 (5 bases). In germline, CDR1 is LNHDA, CDR2 SQIVND (reference sequence). The CDR3 runs 15 residues. Trimming took off 6 bases at V and 4 bases at J, with 15 bases between the two ends. Here the CDR3 reads CASRSQGALTGELFF. The CDR3 DNA sequence: TGTGCCAGTAGAAGCCAAGGGGCGCTCACCGGGGAGCTGTTTTTT.

Of note for this clone: Other DNA variants within this sample encode the same CDR3. The chain couples TRBV28 to TRBJ1-5; no clear D gene. Per germline, CDR1 MDHEN and CDR2 SYDVKM. V was shortened by 2 bases and J by 4 bases, with 3 bases between the two germline ends. The CDR3 runs to 12 residues. Here the CDR3 DNA reads TGTGCCAGCAGTTTAATAAATCAGCCCCAGCATTTT. It encodes CASSLINQPQHF.

The J gene is TRBJ2-1, the V gene TRBV5-4; 9 bases fit TRBD2. The length of the CDR3 is 15 residues. Trimming took 10 bases from V and 5 from J; bases not matched to a gene: 13. Germline V CDR1 and CDR2: SGHNT, YYREEE (reference sequence). CDR3 nucleotide sequence: TGTGCCGCGTCCCGGACGACTAGCGGAAACAATGAGCAGTTCTTC. Translating it yields CAASRTTSGNNEQFF.

Regarding this clone: Other DNA sequences within the sample encode an identical CDR3. The V gene is TRBV20-1, the J gene TRBJ2-7; D ambiguous. The ends were cut back, 8 bases at V and 3 bases at J, with 11 bases in the middle. Germline CDR1 is DFQATT and CDR2 is SNEGSKA (reference sequence). This CDR3 region has 11 residues. CDR3 protein: CSTSRGYEQYF. CDR3 DNA sequence: TGCAGTACCTCCCGCGGCTACGAGCAGTACTTC.

This chain joins TRBV19 and TRBJ2-5, with D possibly TRBD2 on 7 matching bases. Per the germline V gene, CDR1 is LNHDA and CDR2 is SQIVND (reference sequence). The CDR3 is made up of 18 amino acids. The V end lost 1 base, the J end lost 0 bases, and 18 bases lay between the germline ends. The CDR3, as DNA: TGTGCCAGTAGTATAGGAGGATGGGGAGGGGGATACCAAGAGACCCAGTACTTC. Amino acids: CASSIGGWGGGYQETQYF.

The rearrangement links TRBV10-1 to TRBJ2-5; D possibly corresponds to TRBD1 (5 bases). Germline V gives CDR1 WNHNN, CDR2 SYGVQD (reference sequence). The CDR3 runs 13 residues. The V end was cut by 2 bases, the J end by 2 bases, with 6 bases between. Here the CDR3 reads CASSEGHQETQYF. CDR3 coding DNA: TGCGCCAGCAGTGAGGGACATCAAGAGACCCAGTACTTC.

This chain joins TRBV2 and TRBJ2-1; maybe TRBD1 (6 bases). Germline V gene data show CDR1 as SNHLY and CDR2 as FYNNEI. The V gene lost 4 bases and the J gene lost 9 bases, with 13 bases spanning the gap. CDR3 length: 13 amino acids. For the CDR3, the DNA is TGTGCCAGCAGTGGGAGGACAGTCGGTGAGCAGTTCTTC. This gives the protein CASSGRTVGEQFF.

V is TRBV11-2 and J is TRBJ1-2; a weak D match, TRBD1 (6 bases). Trimming pared 4 bases from V and 3 bases from J, leaving 21 bases between. The germline V gene encodes CDR1 SGHAT and CDR2 FQNNGV. The CDR3 has 17 amino acids. For the CDR3, the DNA is TGTGCCAGCAGCTCCAGGGGAATCGACGGGTACGACTATGGCTACACCTTC. Translated, it gives CASSSRGIDGYDYGYTF. Together with reference TRBV11-2 and TRBJ1-2, the CDR3 gives the full variable domain: EAGVAQSPRYKIIEKRQSVAFWCNPISGHATLYWYQQILGQGPKLLIQFQNNGVVDDSQLPKDRFSAERLKGVDSTLKIQPAKLEDSAVYLCASSSRGIDGYDYGYTFGSGTRLTVV.

The gene calls are TRBV24-1 and TRBJ1-2; a possible D gene is TRBD1 (6 bases). Germline CDR1 KGHDR, CDR2 SFDVKD. V was shortened by 3 bases and J by 8 bases, with 12 bases between the two germline ends. The CDR3 length is 13 residues. CDR3 in amino acids: CATSDPGQFGYTF. Written as DNA, the CDR3 is TGTGCCACCAGTGATCCCGGACAGTTCGGCTACACCTTC.

The rearrangement links TRBV6-5 to TRBJ2-5; D may be TRBD2 (5 bases). This CDR3 region has 13 residues. Germline lookup yields CDR1 MNHEY and CDR2 SVGAGI. V lost 6 bases and J lost 5, with 13 bases in between. CDR3 sequence (DNA): TGTGCCAGCAGCCGCACTAGATATGAGACCCAGTACTTC. Its translation is CASSRTRYETQYF.

The CDR3 DNA sequence: TGTGCCAGCAGTACACAGGGGAAGGCCGGGGAGCTGTTTTTT. The encoded protein is CASSTQGKAGELFF. V is TRBV6-2 or TRBV6-3 and J is TRBJ2-2; 7 nucleotides match TRBD1. The CDR3 has 14 residues. CDR1 and CDR2 from the germline V gene are MNHEY and SVGEGT. The ends lost 5 bases at V and 6 bases at J; junction bases unmatched: 6.

This chain links TRBV24-1 with TRBJ2-5; 11 nucleotides agree with TRBD1. Per germline, CDR1 KGHDR and CDR2 SFDVKD. The CDR3 spans 13 residues. Losses at the gene ends were 9 bases for V and 2 bases for J; bases not matched to a gene: 1. The CDR3, as DNA: TGTGCCACCGGGACAGGGGGACAAGAGACCCAGTACTTC. The encoded protein is CATGTGGQETQYF.

V and J are TRBV4-1 and TRBJ1-1; D is uncertain. Per the germline V gene, CDR1 is MGHRA and CDR2 is YSYEKL. V dropped 5 bases and J dropped 0 bases, with 13 bases sitting between them. This CDR3 region has 15 residues. The CDR3 nucleotides are TGCGCCAGCAGCAGAGGGTTGGCCATGAACACTGAAGCTTTCTTT. Encoded protein: CASSRGLAMNTEAFF.

This clone appeared a single time. The rearrangement uses TRBV5-1 and TRBJ2-3; TRBD2 agrees at 11 bases. V shed 0 bases, J shed 2 bases, and the junction held 20 bases outside the gene matches. CDR1 is SGHRS and CDR2 is YFSETQ in the germline V gene. The length of the CDR3 is 22 residues. This CDR3 reads CASSLGRAGRPSGRMVTDTQYF. CDR3 sequence (DNA): TGCGCCAGCAGCTTGGGTAGGGCCGGGAGACCTAGCGGGAGGATGGTCACAGATACGCAGTATTTT.

This clone has just a few counts. The chain links TRBV18 to TRBJ1-1; the D gene is possibly TRBD1 (5 bases). With 2 bases removed from V and 4 bases from J, the gap between germline ends came to 14 bases. This CDR3 spans 15 amino acids. The V gene's germline CDR1 is KGHSH and CDR2 LQKENI. The DNA of the CDR3 is TGTGCCAGCTCACCATGGGCCAAGGGGCTCACTGAAGCTTTCTTT. This translates into CASSPWAKGLTEAFF.

The chain recombines TRBV7-2 with TRBJ2-3; D is possibly TRBD2 (5 bases). V lost 2 bases to trimming and J lost 5 bases, with 8 bases between them. The CDR3 sequence is 13 residues long. Germline assignment: CDR1 SGHTA and CDR2 FQGNSA. The chain's CDR3 is CASSLLGRDTQYF. In DNA, the CDR3 is TGTGCCAGCAGCTTATTAGGGAGAGATACGCAGTATTTT.

The chain couples TRBV28 to TRBJ1-5; TRBD1 aligns across 7 bases. V trimming: 9 bases; J trimming: 7 bases; junction bases outside the gene matches: 6. The CDR3 totals 12 residues. Germline loops: CDR1 MDHEN, CDR2 SYDVKM. The CDR3 loop is CASRTGGQPQHF. The CDR3 coding sequence is TGTGCCAGTAGGACAGGTGGACAGCCCCAGCATTTT.

This sequence joins TRBV3-1 (or the pseudogene TRBV3-2) and TRBJ2-3, with 7 bases matching TRBD1. Germline V lookup: CDR1 LGHDT, CDR2 YNNKEL (reference sequence). The junction had 5 bases not matched to a gene; V was cut back by 5 bases and J by 0 bases. CDR3 length equals 15 residues. The CDR3 region is CASSERGQSTDTQYF. The CDR3 DNA reads as TGTGCCAGCAGCGAGAGGGGACAGAGCACAGATACGCAGTATTTT.

This chain connects TRBV7-9 to TRBJ2-2; a weak D match, TRBD1 (6 bases). V was pared by 2 bases and J by 0 bases, with 13 bases between. Germline CDR1 SEHNR, CDR2 FQNEAQ (reference sequence). The CDR3 contains 17 residues. CDR3 loop: CASSLTGRGSNTGELFF. CDR3 sequence (DNA): TGTGCCAGCAGCTTAACGGGCAGGGGATCGAACACCGGGGAGCTGTTTTTT.

This clone was seen more than once but under ten times. The V call is TRBV27, the J call TRBJ2-2; 7 positions agree with TRBD1. Trimming at V came to 2 bases and at J to 6 bases, leaving 6 bases not matched to a gene. CDR3 size: 15 residues. From germline, CDR1 is MNHEY and CDR2 SMNVEV (reference sequence). CDR3 coding DNA: TGTGCCAGCAGTTTAGACAGGGAAAATCCCGGGGAGCTGTTTTTT. Translation gives CASSLDRENPGELFF.

The chain has TRBV19 and TRBJ1-3; a possible D gene is TRBD1 (6 bases). The CDR3 totals 20 residues. Trimming removed 7 bases from V and 0 bases from J, with 28 bases in between. Germline V gene data show CDR1 as LNHDA and CDR2 as SQIVND (reference sequence). Here the CDR3 reads CASTRAYRTVAIASGNTIYF. The DNA for the CDR3 is TGTGCCAGTACCAGAGCCTATAGGACAGTGGCTATTGCCTCTGGAAACACCATATATTTT.

The chain combines TRBV3-1 (or the pseudogene TRBV3-2) with TRBJ1-1; 11 bases agree with TRBD1. CDR3 size: 16 residues. With V trimmed by 1 base and J by 5 bases, 6 bases remained unmatched. Germline CDR1 reads LGHDT; CDR2 reads YNNKEL (reference sequence). CDR3 amino acids: CASSQGGTGGRTEAFF. DNA of the CDR3: TGTGCCAGCAGCCAAGGCGGGACAGGGGGTCGGACTGAAGCTTTCTTT.

This rearrangement joins TRBV19 to TRBJ2-1, with 11 bases aligning to TRBD2. Germline CDR1 and CDR2: LNHDA and SQIVND (reference sequence). V was clipped by 2 bases and J by 3 bases; unmatched bases: 9. There are 18 residues in the CDR3. CDR3 in amino acids: CASSIKQGTSGHYNEQFF. As DNA, the CDR3 is TGTGCCAGTAGTATAAAGCAGGGGACTAGCGGACACTACAATGAGCAGTTCTTC.

V usage is TRBV3-1 (or the pseudogene TRBV3-2) and J usage is TRBJ1-5; D remains ambiguous. The CDR3 length is 13 residues. The germline CDR1 and CDR2 sequences are LGHDT and YNNKEL (reference sequence). V lost 1 base, J lost 5 bases, and 6 bases lay in between. In nucleotides, the CDR3 is TGTGCCAGCAGCCAAGGACGGGATCAGCCCCAGCATTTT. Translated: CASSQGRDQPQHF.

This chain links TRBV28 with TRBJ1-5; 7 bases match TRBD1. The germline gives CDR1 MDHEN, CDR2 SYDVKM. Trimming took 4 bases from V and 2 from J; bases not matched to a gene: 8. The CDR3 has 16 amino acids. CDR3 sequence reads: CASSSPTTGGNQPQHF. The CDR3 region has the DNA TGTGCCAGCAGTTCACCGACTACAGGGGGCAATCAGCCCCAGCATTTT.

The rearrangement links TRBV12-5 to TRBJ2-7; 13 positions match TRBD2. V shed 7 bases, J shed 2 bases, and the junction held 5 bases outside the gene matches. Germline values: CDR1 LGHNT, CDR2 FRNRAP. The CDR3 is 15 amino acids. The CDR3 region is CASARGTSGTYEQYF. The CDR3 DNA reads as TGTGCTAGTGCCCGAGGGACTAGCGGGACCTACGAGCAGTACTTC.